The present TCR beta chain was sequenced within a study of blood T cell repertoires in COVID-19. Study-wide context: Italy, Spain and the United States were the sources of the convalescent and acute COVID-19 samples.

Germline CDR1 reads LNHDA; CDR2 reads SQIVND (reference sequence). CDR3 length equals 15 residues. V was pared by 6 bases and J by 1 base, with 4 bases of the junction left unmatched. Produced via immunoSEQ multiplex PCR; TCRdb's table is partial and in-frame only. The table shows over 400,000 clones, with less than 90% occurring only once. This clonotype originated in a woman aged 55-70 years who had recovered from COVID-19. This chain links TRBV19 with TRBJ2-3; 10 positions match TRBD2. The specimen sequenced was PBMCs or T cells enriched from blood (not recorded which). CDR3 protein: CASSGTSVGTDTQYF. CDR3 sequence (DNA): TGTGCCAGTAGCGGGACTAGCGTGGGCACAGATACGCAGTATTTT.